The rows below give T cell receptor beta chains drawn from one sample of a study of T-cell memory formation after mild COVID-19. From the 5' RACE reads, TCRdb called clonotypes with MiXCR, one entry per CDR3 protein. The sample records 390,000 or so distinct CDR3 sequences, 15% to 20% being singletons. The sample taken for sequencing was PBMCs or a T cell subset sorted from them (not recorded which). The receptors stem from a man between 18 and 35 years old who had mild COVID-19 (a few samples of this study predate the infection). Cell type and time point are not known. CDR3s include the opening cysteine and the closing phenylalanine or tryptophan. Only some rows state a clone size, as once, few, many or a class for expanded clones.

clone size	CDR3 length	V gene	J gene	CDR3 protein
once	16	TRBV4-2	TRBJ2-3	CASSQVELATTDTQYF
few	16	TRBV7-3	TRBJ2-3	CASSLFPSGGPDTQYF
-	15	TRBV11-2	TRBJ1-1	CASSLAVGLNTEAFF
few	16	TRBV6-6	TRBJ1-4	CASITDRGLANEKLFF
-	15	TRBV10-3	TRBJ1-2	CAISDPEKGGNGYTF
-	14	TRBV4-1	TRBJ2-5	CASSQVGQGETQYF
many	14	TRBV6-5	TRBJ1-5	CASSYSNTNQPQHF
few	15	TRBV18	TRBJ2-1	CASSPGGAVVNEQFF
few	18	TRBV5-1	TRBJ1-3	CASSLLGQGTLSGNTIYF
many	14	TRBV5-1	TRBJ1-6	CASSLGQGDSPLHF
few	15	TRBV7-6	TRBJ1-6	CASSLGDSYNSALHF
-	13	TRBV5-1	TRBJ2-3	CASSSRGGDTQYF
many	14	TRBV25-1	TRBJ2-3	CASSLGGGADTQYF
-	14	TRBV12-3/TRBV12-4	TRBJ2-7	CASRATMSSYEQYF
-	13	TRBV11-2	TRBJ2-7	CASSMDPLYEQYF
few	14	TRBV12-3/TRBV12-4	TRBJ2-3	CASNDRARADTQYF
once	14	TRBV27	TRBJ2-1	CASSLAPPGDEQFF
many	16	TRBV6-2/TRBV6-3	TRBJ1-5	CASSEAGTGNYQPQHF
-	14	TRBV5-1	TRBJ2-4	CASSLEGGEDIQYF
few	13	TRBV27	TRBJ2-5	CASSRRRFETQYF
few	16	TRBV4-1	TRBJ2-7	CASSQEGGTGNYEQYF
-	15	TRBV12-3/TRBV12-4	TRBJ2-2	CASFIRGPNTGELFF
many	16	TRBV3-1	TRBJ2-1	CASSHPRLAGKNEQFF
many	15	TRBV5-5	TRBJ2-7	CASSLTPTVAYEQYF
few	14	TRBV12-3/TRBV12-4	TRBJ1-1	CASSFIRRNTEAFF
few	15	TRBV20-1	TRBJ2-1	CSARASGQAYNEQFF
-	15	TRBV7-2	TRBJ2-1	CASSPSGGASNEQFF
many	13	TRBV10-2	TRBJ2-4	CASRVGAKNIQYF
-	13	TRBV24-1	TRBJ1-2	CATSDGQGKGYTF
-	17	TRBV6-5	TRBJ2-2	CASSYATSGGNTGELFF
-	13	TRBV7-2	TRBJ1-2	CASSIGGGYGYTF
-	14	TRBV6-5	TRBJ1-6	CASSYQRGNSPLHF
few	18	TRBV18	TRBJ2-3	CASSPSRGLAGGTDTQYF
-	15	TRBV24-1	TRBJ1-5	CATSDSRRAEGPQHF
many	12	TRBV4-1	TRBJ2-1	CASSHRGEKQFF
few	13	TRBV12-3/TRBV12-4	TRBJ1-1	CASSFWSNTEAFF
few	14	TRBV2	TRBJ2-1	CATLTGTLGNEQFF
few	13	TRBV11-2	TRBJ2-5	CASSRMGSETQYF
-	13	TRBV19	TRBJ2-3	CATSRDPQDTQYF
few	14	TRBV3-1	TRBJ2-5	CASSQLGARETQYF
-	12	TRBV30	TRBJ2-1	CAWSGGWGDQFF
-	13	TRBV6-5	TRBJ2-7	CASSYSTSYEQYF
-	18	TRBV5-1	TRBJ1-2	CASSARVQGIGFPGGYTF
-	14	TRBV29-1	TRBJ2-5	CSVAPPGDGETQYF
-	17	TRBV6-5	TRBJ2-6	CATSPQQGPSGANVLTF
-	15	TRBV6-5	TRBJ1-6	CASRRTEGAYSPLHF
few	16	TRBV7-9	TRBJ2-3	CASSLVGGQSTDTQYF